This T cell receptor (beta chain) was identified during a study of blood T cells in healthy people across ages. PBMCs were isolated at a quantity of at least 6 million per sample. A second PCR, run for about 6 to 12 cycles, used a sample-barcoded 5' primer plus a J-beta primer mix. TCRdb reprocessed the 5' RACE reads with MiXCR, giving one entry per CDR3 protein. This sample yields 760,000 or so distinct CDR3 sequences, of which 25% are seen a single time; more than 8.5% belongs to the top ten. A further study also used this sample, focusing on T cells of mothers and their children.

The specimen was blood. The TCR originated in a boy aged 5-17 years in good health.

CDR3 nucleotide sequence: TGCAGCGATCGACAGGGCGAAATTGTTTCCAATGAGCAGTTCTTC. Amino acid sequence: CSDRQGEIVSNEQFF. This chain links TRBV29-1 with TRBJ2-5; 7 bases fit TRBD1. The J call is in doubt because the DNA end fits TRBJ2-1 better. Germline-derived CDR1 and CDR2 are SQVTM and ANQGSEA. The CDR3 runs to 15 residues.